These 3 T cell receptor beta chains share one sample of origin, sequenced in a study of human T cells and chemical hapten exposure. Using its own MiXCR run on the RACE reads, TCRdb lists one record per CDR3 protein. The data show 190,000 or so distinct CDR3 sequences, about 31% seen once. Time point: pre-sensitization, week 0. Specified treatment: therapeutic diphenylcyclopropenone sensitization with weekly scalp DPC. The material sequenced was whole blood, taken in connection with sensitization to the hapten diphenylcyclopropenone (DPC). The receptors were sampled from a woman in her 30s with alopecia areata. Some clones in this sample may be carry-over from other donors' samples.

The genes are TRBV28 and TRBJ2-6; D is perhaps TRBD1 (6 bases). V lost 6 bases and J lost 5, with 11 bases in between. CDR1 and CDR2 from the germline V gene are MDHEN and SYDVKM. The length of the CDR3 is 14 residues. CDR3 sequence (DNA): TGTGCCAGCAGCCCGACAGGAAGGGCCAACGTCCTGACTTTC. Translating gives CASSPTGRANVLTF. The full variable domain, rest sourced from reference TRBV28 and TRBJ2-6, is DVKVTQSSRYLVKRTGEKVFLECVQDMDHENMFWYRQDPGLGLRLIYFSYDVKMKEKGDIPEGYSVSREKKERFSLILESASTNQTSMYLCASSPTGRANVLTFGAGSRLTVL.

The chain has TRBV9 and TRBJ2-7; no clear D gene. V lost 4 bases and J lost 3, with 14 bases in between. Germline V CDR1 and CDR2: SGDLS, YYNGEE. This CDR3 is built from 14 residues. The DNA of the CDR3 is TGTGCCAGCAGCTCTACGCAACTGGGCTACGAGCAGTACTTC. Its translation is CASSSTQLGYEQYF.

The chain couples TRBV19 to TRBJ2-2; D ambiguous. Germline V CDR1 and CDR2: LNHDA, SQIVND (reference sequence). V was cut by 4 bases and J by 6 bases, with 9 bases left in between. There are 13 residues in the CDR3. CDR3 in amino acids: CASSSRIAGELFF. CDR3 nucleotide sequence: TGTGCCAGTAGTAGTAGGATCGCCGGGGAGCTGTTTTTT.